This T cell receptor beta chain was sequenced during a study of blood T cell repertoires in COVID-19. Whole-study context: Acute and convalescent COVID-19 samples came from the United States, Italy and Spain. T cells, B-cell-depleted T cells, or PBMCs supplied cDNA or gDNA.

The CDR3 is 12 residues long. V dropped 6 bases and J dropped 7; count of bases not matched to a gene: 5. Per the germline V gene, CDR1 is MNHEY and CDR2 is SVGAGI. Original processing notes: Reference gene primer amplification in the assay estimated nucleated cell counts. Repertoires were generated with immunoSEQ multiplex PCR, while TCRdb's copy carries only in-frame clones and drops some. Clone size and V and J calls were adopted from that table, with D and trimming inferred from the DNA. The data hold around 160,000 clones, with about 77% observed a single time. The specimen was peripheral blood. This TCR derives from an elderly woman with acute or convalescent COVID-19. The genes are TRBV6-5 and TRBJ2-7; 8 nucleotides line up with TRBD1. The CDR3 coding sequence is TGTGCCAGCAGCCGGGACAGGATGGAGCAGTACTTC. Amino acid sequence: CASSRDRMEQYF.